A selection of T cell receptor beta chains follows, all from one sample in a study of blood T cell repertoires in COVID-19. Sequencing used immunoSEQ multiplex PCR; TCRdb keeps in-frame clones, though not all of them. This sample yields about 310,000 clones, of which roughly 89% are seen a single time; around 0.96% belongs to the top ten. Sequenced sample: peripheral blood. Receptor source: a woman aged 40 to 55 with COVID-19, enrolled during active disease. The CDR3 runs from the conserved cysteine through the conserved F or W. Fields, in order: CDR3 DNA, CDR3 protein, J gene, D gene, V gene, clone size. D genes are given only for firm matches. Expanded clones are given a class, and other clones once, few, many or no size at all.

TGTGCCAGCAGTTTAGACAGGGCTTACACCTTC,CASSLDRAYTF,TRBJ1-2,TRBD1,TRBV5-5,once
TGCGCCAGCAGCCAAGGGACAGGAGGTTCACCCCTCCACTTT,CASSQGTGGSPLHF,TRBJ1-6,TRBD1,TRBV4-1,.
TGTGCCAGCAGGGGGAGCGCTACCTACGAGCAGTACTTC,CASRGSATYEQYF,TRBJ2-7,.,TRBV28,.
TGCGCCAGCAGCCAAGACAGGGGGCACATCTACGAGCAGTACTTC,CASSQDRGHIYEQYF,TRBJ2-7,TRBD1,TRBV4-3,.
TGTGCCAGCAGCTCGGGGAGACAGGGATCCTATCAGCCCCAGCATTTT,CASSSGRQGSYQPQHF,TRBJ1-5,TRBD1,TRBV5-6,.
TGTGCCAGCACAAAACAGGGTCGATATAATTCACCCCTCCACTTT,CASTKQGRYNSPLHF,TRBJ1-6,.,TRBV7-9,.
TGTGCCACCAGCAGAGATCTGGCAGGGGCGGGTTCACCCCTCCACTTT,CATSRDLAGAGSPLHF,TRBJ1-6,.,TRBV15,few
TGCGCCAGCAGCTTGGGACAGGGGATAGTCACCGGGGAGCTGTTTTTT,CASSLGQGIVTGELFF,TRBJ2-2,TRBD1,TRBV5-1,.
TGTGCCAGCAGTTTAGGGGGCGGCTATGGCTACACCTTC,CASSLGGGYGYTF,TRBJ1-2,TRBD1,TRBV2,.
TGTGCCAGCAGTTCCAGGACTAGCGGGAGGTCTCACTACAATGAGCAGTTCTTC,CASSSRTSGRSHYNEQFF,TRBJ2-1,TRBD2,TRBV5-4,.
TGCGCCAGCAGCTCCAGGGGGACCGGGGAGCTGTTTTTT,CASSSRGTGELFF,TRBJ2-2,TRBD1,TRBV5-1,.
TGTGCCTGGAGGGACAGGGACGGCCGCTACGAGCAGTACTTC,CAWRDRDGRYEQYF,TRBJ2-7,TRBD1,TRBV30,.
TGTGCCAGCAGGCTCGGGGTCGGCAATGAGCAGTTCTTC,CASRLGVGNEQFF,TRBJ2-1,.,TRBV7-2,.
TGTGCCAGCTCACCCACGCATGACTCTGAAGCTTTCTTT,CASSPTHDSEAFF,TRBJ1-1,.,TRBV18,.
TGTGCCAGCCGGACTAGCGGTTCTACTAGCTCCTACAATGAGCAGTTCTTC,CASRTSGSTSSYNEQFF,TRBJ2-1,TRBD2,TRBV18,.
TGTGCCAGCAGTTACTCACCCAGGGTCGGAGCTTATATCATCGGGGAGCTGTTTTTT,CASSYSPRVGAYIIGELFF,TRBJ2-2,.,TRBV6-2/TRBV6-3,.
TGCGCCAGCAGCTGGACAGGGTCGAACACTGAAGCTTTCTTT,CASSWTGSNTEAFF,TRBJ1-1,TRBD1,TRBV5-1,few
TGCGCCAGCAGCCAAGATGGGACAGTGCTTAACTATGGCTACACCTTC,CASSQDGTVLNYGYTF,TRBJ1-2,TRBD1,TRBV4-3,.
TGTGCCAGCAGTGACGGACAGGGAATCCAGCCCCAGCATTTT,CASSDGQGIQPQHF,TRBJ1-5,TRBD1,TRBV6-1,.
TGTGCCAGCAGCTACTCGGAAGAGACCCAGTACTTC,CASSYSEETQYF,TRBJ2-5,.,TRBV11-2,once
TGTGCCTTTTATAGGGGCTATGGCTACACCTTC,CAFYRGYGYTF,TRBJ1-2,.,TRBV30,.
TGTGCCAGCAGCCGACCGGGGAACACTGAAGCTTTCTTT,CASSRPGNTEAFF,TRBJ1-1,.,TRBV25-1,.
TGTGCCAGCAGTCGACGGGAACCTACCTCCTACAATGAGCAGTTCTTC,CASSRREPTSYNEQFF,TRBJ2-1,.,TRBV6-6,.
TGTGCCAGCAGCCTGCTGACAGGGAACACTGAAGCTTTCTTT,CASSLLTGNTEAFF,TRBJ1-1,.,TRBV28,.
TGTGCCAGCAGCACAGGGTCGGGCACTGAAGCTTTCTTT,CASSTGSGTEAFF,TRBJ1-1,.,TRBV7-3,.
TGTGCCAGCAGCCCTGCACACAGGGGTTTGGGAAACACCATATATTTT,CASSPAHRGLGNTIYF,TRBJ1-3,TRBD1,TRBV7-3,.
TGTGCCAGCAGTCCTAACCCTAGACAGTCCGAAGCTTTCTTT,CASSPNPRQSEAFF,TRBJ1-1,.,TRBV6-6,.
TGTGCCAGTAGTATAGGGGGGGGGCACGGGATCAATTCACCCCTCCACTTT,CASSIGGGHGINSPLHF,TRBJ1-6,.,TRBV19,once
TGCGCCAGCAGCCTAGGGGTCCCCACAGATACGCAGTATTTT,CASSLGVPTDTQYF,TRBJ2-3,.,TRBV5-1,.
TGTGCCAGCAGTTCCGGGGATAGCTCCTACAATGAGCAGTTCTTC,CASSSGDSSYNEQFF,TRBJ2-1,.,TRBV13,.
TGTGCCAGCAGCCCCGGGGTAGGCTCGGGTGGCTACACCTTC,CASSPGVGSGGYTF,TRBJ1-2,.,TRBV5-4,.
TGTGCCAGCAGCCTCGGGACATGGAGCTCCTACGAGCAGTACTTC,CASSLGTWSSYEQYF,TRBJ2-7,.,TRBV11-1,.
TGCAGCGTTGAAGGCGCGGGGACTGACTACGAGCAGTACTTC,CSVEGAGTDYEQYF,TRBJ2-7,.,TRBV29-1,.
TGCAGCGTTCTGGGGTCCAGGGGAAATGAAAAACTGTTTTTT,CSVLGSRGNEKLFF,TRBJ1-4,.,TRBV29-1,.
TGTGCCAGCAGGGCCGGGACAGGTCAAAAGACCCAGTACTTC,CASRAGTGQKTQYF,TRBJ2-5,TRBD1,TRBV2,.
TGTGCCAGCAGCCTGGCAGGGGTTAATCAGCCCCAGCATTTT,CASSLAGVNQPQHF,TRBJ1-5,.,TRBV5-4,few
TGTGCCCGGCGGGGGGCGGTTGAGCAGTTCTTC,CARRGAVEQFF,TRBJ2-1,TRBD2,TRBV28,.
TGTGCCAGCTCACCCGTTGGACAGGGGGTTGGAAACACCATATATTTT,CASSPVGQGVGNTIYF,TRBJ1-3,TRBD1,TRBV18,.
TGTGCCAGCAGCCAGCGTCAGGGGGGAGGCTACACCTTC,CASSQRQGGGYTF,TRBJ1-2,TRBD1,TRBV14,.
TGTGCCAGCAGCCAAGAGCTAGCGGGGGGGAGCACCGGGGAGCTGTTTTTT,CASSQELAGGSTGELFF,TRBJ2-2,TRBD2,TRBV4-2,.
TGTGCCAGCAGTTACTCGCCCTCGGACTTCTACGAGCAGTACTTC,CASSYSPSDFYEQYF,TRBJ2-7,.,TRBV6-5,.
TGTGCCAGTAGTGCCAGTTCTGGAAACACCATATATTTT,CASSASSGNTIYF,TRBJ1-3,.,TRBV19,once
TGTGCCAGCAGTCCACGGACAGGGGTTGGCAATCAGCCCCAGCATTTT,CASSPRTGVGNQPQHF,TRBJ1-5,TRBD1,TRBV27,.
TGTGCCAGCAGTGAAGCGCCCCCGGGCGGACTAGCGGGAGGTAACTACGAGCAGTACTTC,CASSEAPPGGLAGGNYEQYF,TRBJ2-7,TRBD2,TRBV6-1,.
TGTGCCAGCAGCTTTTCGGGTTTTAATGAAAAACTGTTTTTT,CASSFSGFNEKLFF,TRBJ1-4,.,TRBV7-9,.
TGTGCCAGCAGTTTCTTGACGGGGAGAGGCTACACCTTC,CASSFLTGRGYTF,TRBJ1-2,.,TRBV6-5,.
TGTGCCAGCAACGTCCTCCTGGCTAGCGGAAAGTCCTACGAGCAGTACTTC,CASNVLLASGKSYEQYF,TRBJ2-7,TRBD2,TRBV11-3,.
TGTGCCAGCACCCTTAACATGGGGGGAGCTAACTATGGCTACACCTTC,CASTLNMGGANYGYTF,TRBJ1-2,.,TRBV5-4,few